This T cell receptor beta chain was captured in a study of Ad26.COV2.S vaccination and SARS-CoV-2 variants. As for the study in general: Dosing was one shot or two shots 56 days apart.

Sequenced by immunoSEQ multiplex PCR; TCRdb stores in-frame clones only, minus some. This sample has 300,000 to 400,000 clones, with around 86% found just once. Study findings and constraints: Recipients of vaccine and of placebo showed similar breadth of their non-spike TCR repertoires.

Regarding this clone: Its antigen is currently unknown.

Documented treatment: 15 to 20 received Ad26.COV2.S at low or high dose, single or two shots; roughly five received placebo; per-sample allocation not given. Sampling took place 63 days after the first vaccine or placebo injection. This clonotype originated in a person aged 18-65 years who received the Ad26.COV2.S COVID-19 vaccine or a placebo. Sample: peripheral blood, taken in a trial of Ad26.COV2.S vaccine versus placebo.

For the CDR3, the DNA is TGCGCCAGCAGCTTAGGAGGGGGCCTAGATAATTCACCCCTCCACTTT. Encoded protein: CASSLGGGLDNSPLHF. The rearrangement links TRBV5-1 to TRBJ1-6; 7 bases map to TRBD1. Losses at the gene ends were 2 bases for V and 5 bases for J; bases not matched to a gene: 7. Per germline, CDR1 SGHRS and CDR2 YFSETQ. CDR3 length equals 16 residues. Drawing the rest from reference TRBV5-1 and TRBJ1-6, the complete variable domain is KAGVTQTPRYLIKTRGQQVTLSCSPISGHRSVSWYQQTPGQGLQFLFEYFSETQRNKGNFPGRFSGRQFSNSRSEMNVSTLELGDSALYLCASSLGGGLDNSPLHFGNGTRLTVT.